A single sample is the source of the 5 T cell receptor beta chains below, sequenced in a study of early T cells in non-severe SARS-CoV-2 infection. TCRdb recomputed calls from the 5' RACE reads with MiXCR, one row per CDR3 protein. The table includes some 120,000 distinct CDR3 sequences, 14% to 15% detected once. The sequencing input was whole blood. Receptors were obtained from an adult who was a healthcare worker with PCR-confirmed SARS-CoV-2 infection or an uninfected control (not recorded which).

This clonotype has just a few counts. V usage is TRBV10-2 and J usage is TRBJ1-4; the match to TRBD1 covers 12 bases. V trimming: 6 bases; J trimming: 7 bases; junction bases outside the gene matches: 18. Germline CDR1 and CDR2: WSHSY and SAAADI. This CDR3 has 19 residues. The CDR3 DNA is TGCGCCAGCAGCGAATCTCCTTGGGACAGGGGGCGAAGTGGTGAAAAACTGTTTTTT. Its protein product is CASSESPWDRGRSGEKLFF.

The chain joins TRBV6-1 to TRBJ2-7, with 7 bases matching TRBD1. Germline V CDR1 and CDR2: MNHNS, SASEGT. The CDR3 runs to 14 residues. The V segment lost 0 bases and the J segment 12 bases; nucleotides outside the gene matches: 11. CDR3 in DNA: TGTGCCAGCAGTGAAGCCCCTAGACAGGGAGAAAGGTACTTC. It yields the protein CASSEAPRQGERYF.

This clonotype was detected many times. The rearrangement uses TRBV2 and TRBJ2-5; D is possibly TRBD2 (6 bases). Germline V gene sequence: CDR1 SNHLY, CDR2 FYNNEI. The CDR3 loop spans 16 amino acids. Trimming removed 6 bases at V and 2 bases at J, with 19 bases between. The CDR3 protein is CASSPGGGAEQETQYF. The CDR3 DNA follows: TGTGCCAGCAGCCCAGGAGGCGGGGCCGAACAAGAGACCCAGTACTTC.

This clonotype was seen more than once but under ten times. V gene TRBV20-1 combines with J gene TRBJ2-3; tentatively, D is TRBD2 (5 bases). This CDR3 is 11 amino acids long. The germline CDR1 and CDR2 sequences are DFQATT and SNEGSKA (reference sequence). V shed 3 bases and J shed 5 bases, with 6 bases lying between them. CDR3 amino acids: CSASGGDTQYF. CDR3 in DNA: TGCAGTGCTAGTGGAGGAGATACGCAGTATTTT.

V gene TRBV9 combines with J gene TRBJ2-7; 7 nucleotides match TRBD2. V shed 4 bases, J shed 3 bases, and the junction held 7 bases outside the gene matches. CDR1 is SGDLS, CDR2 YYNGEE, per germline. CDR3 length equals 14 residues. The CDR3 nucleotides read TGTGCCAGCAGCTCTCGGGGGGACCTCTACGAGCAGTACTTC. Amino acid sequence: CASSSRGDLYEQYF.